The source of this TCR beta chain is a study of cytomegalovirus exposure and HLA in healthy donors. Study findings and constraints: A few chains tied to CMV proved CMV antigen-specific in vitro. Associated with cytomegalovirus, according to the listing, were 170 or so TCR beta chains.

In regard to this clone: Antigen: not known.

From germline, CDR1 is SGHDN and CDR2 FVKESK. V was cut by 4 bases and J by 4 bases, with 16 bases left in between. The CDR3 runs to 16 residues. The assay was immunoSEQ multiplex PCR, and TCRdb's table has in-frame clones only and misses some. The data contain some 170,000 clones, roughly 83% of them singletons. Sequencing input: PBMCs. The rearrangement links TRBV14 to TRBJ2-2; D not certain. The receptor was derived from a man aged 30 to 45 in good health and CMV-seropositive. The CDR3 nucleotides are TGTGCCAGCAGCCCTCGGAGTGGAGCGATCACCGGGGAGCTGTTTTTT. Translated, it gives CASSPRSGAITGELFF. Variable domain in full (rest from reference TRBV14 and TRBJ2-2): EAGVTQFPSHSVIEKGQTVTLRCDPISGHDNLYWYRRVMGKEIKFLLHFVKESKQDESGMPNNRFLAERTGGTYSTLKVQPAELEDSGVYFCASSPRSGAITGELFFGEGSRLTVL.